The 15 T cell receptor beta chains below were found in one sample sequenced in a study of a mutant IDH1 vaccine in newly diagnosed glioma (dated by TCRdb to the early 2020s). Library preparation used the immunoSEQ multiplex PCR assay. In its TCRdb copy, this immuneACCESS table keeps in-frame sequences only and misses some clones. Where compared with another copy, unresolved V genes explain less than half of these, and the others have no known cause. In all, the sample holds about 90,000 clones, and under 90% of those were seen once. Together, the top ten hold over 0.6% of the sample. No antigen has been identified for these receptors. The time point label for this specimen denotes: week 47, end of study. Each vaccine dose was 300 ug of a 20-mer mutant IDH1 peptide in Montanide, given subcutaneously with topical imiquimod. This specimen was PBMCs, taken from a glioma patient whose treatment included an IDH1 peptide vaccine. These receptors all come from a woman aged 50 to 65 with glioma.

The chain couples TRBV9 to TRBJ2-3; D ambiguous. V lost 7 bases and J lost 0, with 9 bases in between. CDR3 length: 13 residues. CDR1 is SGDLS, CDR2 YYNGEE, per germline. The CDR3 DNA reads as TGTGCCAGCGGGATTGGGAGCACAGATACGCAGTATTTT. It encodes CASGIGSTDTQYF.

The count of this clone is one. J is TRBJ2-5 and V is TRBV6-1; 7 bases agree with TRBD2. Germline trimming cut 4 bases from V and 4 bases from J; bases unmatched to any gene: 9. Germline lookup yields CDR1 MNHNS and CDR2 SASEGT. The CDR3 spans 15 residues. The CDR3 DNA reads as TGTGCCAGCAGTGGGGACTACCGCTACGGAGAGACCCAGTACTTC. Its translation: CASSGDYRYGETQYF.

This clone appeared a single time. The V call is TRBV9, the J call TRBJ2-5; D gene ambiguous. CDR3 size: 13 residues. Germline V gene lookup returns CDR1 SGDLS and CDR2 YYNGEE. V was trimmed by 0 bases and J by 2 bases, leaving 5 bases between them. The CDR3: CASSVGGQETQYF. In DNA form, the CDR3 reads TGTGCCAGCAGCGTAGGCGGTCAAGAGACCCAGTACTTC.

For the CDR3, the DNA is TGTGCCAGCAGCCGACAGGTTGTTACCGGGGAGCTGTTTTTT. This sequence encodes CASSRQVVTGELFF. The chain employs TRBV7-9 and TRBJ2-2; D perhaps matches TRBD1 (6 bases). V gave up 5 bases and J gave up 5 bases, with 12 bases separating them. CDR1 and CDR2 (germline): SEHNR, FQNEAQ (reference sequence). The CDR3 covers 14 residues.

The chain combines TRBV7-2 with TRBJ2-3, with 11 bases aligning to TRBD2. The CDR3 runs to 16 residues. V lost 1 base to trimming and J lost 5 bases; unmatched junction nucleotides: 5. Per germline, CDR1 SGHTA and CDR2 FQGNSA. The chain's CDR3 is CASSLGFSGRVDTQYF. In nucleotides, the CDR3 is TGTGCCAGCAGCTTAGGCTTTAGCGGGAGGGTAGATACGCAGTATTTT.

The genes are TRBV2 and TRBJ1-2; the D is unclear. Per the germline V gene, CDR1 is SNHLY and CDR2 is FYNNEI. The CDR3 contains 11 residues. The V end was cut by 3 bases, the J end by 4 bases, with 3 bases between. The CDR3 DNA reads TGTGCCAGCAGTGACACCTATGGCTACACCTTC. It is translated as CASSDTYGYTF.

The V gene is TRBV28, the J gene TRBJ2-1; 10 bases match TRBD2. This CDR3 region has 15 residues. V lost 1 base, J lost 7 bases, and 4 bases stayed unmatched. The V gene's germline CDR1 is MDHEN and CDR2 SYDVKM. Here the CDR3 DNA reads TGTGCCAGCAGTTTATATCTAGCGGGAGCAAATGAGCAGTTCTTC. Protein sequence: CASSLYLAGANEQFF.

The chain combines TRBV28 with TRBJ2-5, with a possible D match to TRBD2 (5 bases). Between the trimmed V and J ends, which lost 3 bases and 5 bases, there was a span of 16 bases. The CDR3 contains 15 residues. The germline CDR1 and CDR2 sequences are MDHEN and SYDVKM. CDR3 protein: CASSFPGGLEETQYF. CDR3 nucleotides: TGTGCCAGCAGTTTCCCCGGAGGCTTGGAGGAGACCCAGTACTTC.

This chain links TRBV28 with TRBJ2-5, with D hard to call. The CDR3 has 14 residues. V was clipped by 3 bases and J by 0 bases, with 8 bases between them. CDR1 MDHEN and CDR2 SYDVKM come from the germline V gene. CDR3 coding DNA: TGTGCCAGCAGTTTCGACCCGTACCAAGAGACCCAGTACTTC. Amino acids: CASSFDPYQETQYF.

This chain connects TRBV27 to TRBJ1-1, with a tentative D call TRBD1 (5 bases). This CDR3 is built from 16 residues. Trimming removed 2 bases from V and 0 bases from J, with 13 bases in between. Germline CDR1 is MNHEY and CDR2 is SMNVEV (reference sequence). The CDR3 DNA is TGTGCCAGCAGTTTAAACGCCGAGGGGCTGAACACTGAAGCTTTCTTT. This translates into CASSLNAEGLNTEAFF.

This sequence joins TRBV15 and TRBJ2-5; the D is unclear. Between the trimmed V and J ends, which lost 1 base and 5 bases, there was a span of 8 bases. CDR3 length: 13 residues. The germline gives CDR1 LNHNV, CDR2 YYDKDF (reference sequence). CDR3 in DNA: TGTGCCACCAGCAGAGGCGCTACGGAGACCCAGTACTTC. This encodes CATSRGATETQYF.

As to this clone: The conserved closing phenylalanine or tryptophan is absent in this CDR3, likely reflecting a read error. The DNA is omitted, as the CDR3 cannot be located on it reliably, and the CDR3 follows TCRdb's listing. The chain joins TRBV10-1 to TRBJ2-7; the DNA was not used to check the table's D call, TRBD1. Germline V gene data show CDR1 as WNHNN and CDR2 as SYGVQD (reference sequence). The CDR3 spans 10 amino acids, including both terminal residues. Here the CDR3 reads CASSDGRVES.

The V and J genes are TRBV4-1 and TRBJ1-6, with no clear D. Per the germline V gene, CDR1 is MGHRA and CDR2 is YSYEKL. The CDR3 length is 13 residues. The V end lost 0 bases, the J end lost 9 bases, and 6 bases lay between the germline ends. The CDR3 sequence: CASSQDWGSPLHF. CDR3 sequence (DNA): TGCGCCAGCAGCCAAGACTGGGGTTCACCCCTCCACTTT.

The genes are TRBV5-1 and TRBJ2-5; D remains ambiguous. TRBJ2-7 explains the end of the DNA better; the J call may be wrong. CDR1 and CDR2 from the germline V gene are SGHRS and YFSETQ. This CDR3 is 14 amino acids long. CDR3 DNA: TGCGCCAGCAGCTTGGTACAGAGCTCCTACGAGCAGTACTTC. It codes for CASSLVQSSYEQYF.

The chain is built from TRBV5-6 and TRBJ2-7; D is unresolved. The length of the CDR3 is 13 residues. CDR1 and CDR2 from the germline V gene are SGHDT and YYEEEE. The V end was cut by 3 bases, the J end by 1 base, with 8 bases between. CDR3 sequence reads: CASSSGRSYEQYF. The CDR3 DNA reads TGTGCCAGCAGCTCCGGACGGTCCTACGAGCAGTACTTC. Supplemented by reference TRBV5-6 and TRBJ2-7, the full variable domain reads DAGVTQSPTHLIKTRGQQVTLRCSPKSGHDTVSWYQQALGQGPQFIFQYYEEEERQRGNFPDRFSGHQFPNYSSELNVNALLLGDSALYLCASSSGRSYEQYFGPGTRLTVT.